This TCR beta chain was identified during a study of Graves' ophthalmopathy and Graves' hyperthyroidism. CDR3 regions of TCR beta were amplified from RNA transcripts. HTBI-primed RT-PCR formed the first round, and a multiplex PCR formed the second. TCRdb reprocessed the multiplex PCR reads via MiXCR and lists one record per CDR3 protein. Counted here are around 1,200,000 distinct CDR3 sequences, 35% to 40% occurring once; the ten biggest clones make up over 8.5%. The authors diagnosed from clinical symptoms, serum thyroxine, TRAb, thyroid ultrasound and orbital computed tomography. About this clonotype itself: Its antigen is undetermined.

Study outcomes and limitations: In predicting ophthalmopathy progression, the model reached nearly 71% sensitivity and 72% to 85% specificity.

The material sequenced was peripheral blood or thyroid tissue (not recorded which). This receptor was obtained from an adult man with Graves' hyperthyroidism.

The CDR3 region has the DNA TGTGCCAGCAGCCAAGATCGACAGGGGGATCAGCCCCAGCATTTT. The encoded protein is CASSQDRQGDQPQHF. This chain links TRBV9 with TRBJ1-5, with TRBD1 matching 9 bases. The trim removed 4 bases at V and 5 bases at J, leaving 7 bases unmatched. The CDR3 sequence is 15 residues long. In germline, CDR1 is SGDLS, CDR2 YYNGEE.